One sample yielded the 16 T cell receptor beta chains listed below, sequenced in a study of blood T cell repertoires in COVID-19. Only in-frame clones appear in the TCRdb table, and some are missing; sequencing was by immunoSEQ multiplex PCR. The sample lists around 58,000 clones, 88% occurring once. Sequenced: PBMCs or T cells enriched from blood (not recorded which). These receptors all stem from a woman aged 40 to 49 who had recovered from COVID-19.

The chain joins TRBV5-1 to TRBJ2-7, with TRBD2 matching over 13 bases. The CDR3 totals 14 residues. Trimming removed 4 bases from V and 3 bases from J; junction bases left unmatched: 1. Per the germline V gene, CDR1 is SGHRS and CDR2 is YFSETQ. The CDR3 loop is CASSGTSGVYEQYF. CDR3 nucleotide sequence: TGCGCCAGCAGCGGGACTAGCGGGGTCTACGAGCAGTACTTC.

The chain combines TRBV6-4 with TRBJ2-1; 7 bases match TRBD2. Germline CDR1 is MRHNA and CDR2 is SNTAGT. The CDR3 is 16 residues long. J lost 4 bases, V lost 0 bases, and 6 bases had no gene match. Written as DNA, the CDR3 is TGTGCCAGCAGTGACTCTGCTAGCGGACCGTACAATGAGCAGTTCTTC. It translates to CASSDSASGPYNEQFF.

This clone has only one observation. The rearrangement uses TRBV10-3 and TRBJ1-3; TRBD1 might be the D (6 bases). The V gene's germline CDR1 is ENHRY and CDR2 SYGVKD. This CDR3 is built from 16 residues. V lost 3 bases, J lost 0 bases, and 12 bases lay in between. CDR3 nucleotides: TGTGCCATCAGTGACGGGGTGGGGGCCTCTGGAAACACCATATATTTT. Residues: CAISDGVGASGNTIYF.

V usage is TRBV10-1 and J usage is TRBJ2-2, with TRBD2 matching over 10 bases. The CDR3 totals 15 residues. V lost 5 bases, J lost 3 bases, and 3 bases stayed unmatched. Germline CDR1 is WNHNN and CDR2 is SYGVQD (reference sequence). CDR3 bases: TGCGCCAGCAGTCGTAGCGGGGGGTACACCGGGGAGCTGTTTTTT. It yields the protein CASSRSGGYTGELFF.

The chain carries TRBV19 and TRBJ2-1; 10 bases line up with TRBD2. The V gene's germline CDR1 is LNHDA and CDR2 SQIVND (reference sequence). J was trimmed by 7 bases and V by 3 bases; bases with no gene match: 6. The CDR3 loop spans 15 amino acids. The CDR3 here is CASSIRAGGRNEQFF. The CDR3 DNA sequence: TGTGCCAGTAGTATTAGAGCGGGGGGGCGGAATGAGCAGTTCTTC.

The chain is built from TRBV19 and TRBJ2-3; D perhaps matches TRBD1 (5 bases). Trimming pared 6 bases from V and 3 bases from J, leaving 13 bases between. There are 14 residues in the CDR3. Germline CDR1 and CDR2: LNHDA and SQIVND (reference sequence). The CDR3 DNA reads TGTGCCAGTAGCCCACAGGCAGCGACAGATACGCAGTATTTT. It specifies CASSPQAATDTQYF.

The chain is built from TRBV9 and TRBJ2-1, with a tentative D call TRBD1 (7 bases). V was cut by 1 base and J by 7 bases, with 18 bases left in between. The CDR3 is 16 amino acids. The germline CDR1 and CDR2 sequences are SGDLS and YYNGEE. The CDR3 coding sequence is TGTGCCAGCAGCGTAAGGCGGGCAGGGGGGCGAAATGAGCAGTTCTTC. It yields the protein CASSVRRAGGRNEQFF.

V usage is TRBV9 and J usage is TRBJ1-3; D call uncertain. Trimming took off 0 bases at V and 3 bases at J, with 10 bases between the two ends. The CDR3 is 15 amino acids. Germline V gene lookup returns CDR1 SGDLS and CDR2 YYNGEE. The CDR3 spells CASSVVSGFGNTIYF. CDR3 bases: TGTGCCAGCAGCGTAGTATCGGGGTTTGGAAACACCATATATTTT.

The chain carries TRBV14 and TRBJ1-3; D is ambiguous. Per germline, CDR1 SGHDN and CDR2 FVKESK. Trimming removed 4 bases from V and 2 bases from J, with 15 bases in between. The CDR3 is 16 amino acids. Here the CDR3 reads CASSRRLSQAGNTIYF. Here the CDR3 DNA reads TGTGCCAGCAGCCGAAGATTAAGCCAGGCTGGAAACACCATATATTTT.

In its sample, this clone was seen once. The genes are TRBV7-8 and TRBJ2-1; D not certain. Per the germline V gene, CDR1 is SGHVS and CDR2 is FQNEAQ. V dropped 1 base and J dropped 0 bases, with 7 bases sitting between them. This CDR3 has 15 amino acids. The CDR3 protein is CASSLDSFSYNEQFF. The CDR3 DNA reads as TGTGCCAGCAGCTTAGACTCCTTCTCCTACAATGAGCAGTTCTTC.

The J gene is TRBJ2-2, the V gene TRBV5-1; 12 bases match TRBD1. CDR3 length: 16 amino acids. CDR1 is SGHRS and CDR2 is YFSETQ in the germline V gene. Germline trimming cut 4 bases from V and 4 bases from J; bases unmatched to any gene: 5. The DNA for the CDR3 is TGCGCCAGCAGCAAGGGACAGGGGGCAGGCACCGGGGAGCTGTTTTTT. Translated, it gives CASSKGQGAGTGELFF.

V gene TRBV2 combines with J gene TRBJ1-1, with a tentative D call TRBD1 (5 bases). The V end lost 8 bases, the J end lost 1 base, and 11 bases lay between the germline ends. CDR1 SNHLY and CDR2 FYNNEI come from the germline V gene. CDR3 length equals 13 residues. CDR3 in DNA: TGTGCCAGCCAGGTCGGGGGGAACACTGAAGCTTTCTTT. This sequence encodes CASQVGGNTEAFF.

This clone was seen a handful of times. The junction does not match germline at one end; this may be a read error. The J gene is TRBJ2-6, the V gene TRBV10-1, with D tentatively TRBD1 or TRBD2 (5 bases each). The CDR3 has 15 residues. The germline gives CDR1 WNHNN, CDR2 SYGVQD (reference sequence). CDR3 amino acids: CASGEGSSGANVLTF. Here the CDR3 DNA reads TGCGCCAGCGGTGAGGGGAGCTCTGGGGCCAACGTCCTGACTTTC.

V usage is TRBV20-1 and J usage is TRBJ2-3; 9 nucleotides line up with TRBD2. The CDR3 is 15 amino acids. V shed 3 bases and J 4 bases; nucleotides not matched to a gene: 8. Per germline, CDR1 DFQATT and CDR2 SNEGSKA (reference sequence). The CDR3 DNA is TGCAGTGCTAGTATTGCGGGGGGGCGAGCAGATACGCAGTATTTT. Translating it yields CSASIAGGRADTQYF.

V is TRBV6-5 and J is TRBJ2-7, with 7 nucleotides matching TRBD1. J gave up 5 bases and V 8 bases, and 9 bases lay outside the gene matches. CDR1 and CDR2 from the germline V gene are MNHEY and SVGAGI. The CDR3 is made up of 13 amino acids. The CDR3 DNA follows: TGTGCCAGCGGGGGACAGCGACGGGACGAGCAGTACTTC. It encodes CASGGQRRDEQYF.

This chain joins TRBV6-5 and TRBJ2-7, with a weak D call TRBD2 (5 bases). Deletions cut 6 bases from V and 4 bases from J, with 16 bases between. CDR3 length: 14 residues. Germline lookup yields CDR1 MNHEY and CDR2 SVGAGI. CDR3 coding DNA: TGTGCCAGCAGAACCCTATATTCGGGGTACGAGCAGTACTTC. Amino acid sequence: CASRTLYSGYEQYF.